This T cell receptor (beta chain) is from a study of T cell responses to AZD1222 COVID-19 vaccine. Study-level results: Sampling captured repertoires only after the peak T cell response. Only a handful of AZD1222 recipients, more than five in all, had baseline seropositivity. Mostly white British, mostly female donors; authors suggested clonal diversity may be underestimated.

The V and J ends lost 6 bases and 3 bases respectively, with 8 bases between them. Germline loops: CDR1 ENHRY, CDR2 SYGVKD. The CDR3 is made up of 13 amino acids. Here immunoSEQ multiplex PCR was the method, and the copy in TCRdb shows in-frame clones only, minus some. The sample has 150,000 to 200,000 clones, just over 90% seen once; the top ten hold approximately 1.2%. A note on this clone: Its target is not known.

The TCR originated in an adult who received the AZD1222 COVID-19 vaccine. The material was peripheral blood, obtained 28 days after the second AZD1222 dose. This sequence joins TRBV10-3 and TRBJ1-4, with D perhaps matching TRBD1 (5 bases). DNA for the CDR3: TGTGCCATCAGGCAGGGCTCTAATGAAAAACTGTTTTTT. It translates to CAIRQGSNEKLFF.